This entry lists 3 T cell receptor beta chains sequenced from one sample in a study of blood T cell repertoires in COVID-19. Profiled with immunoSEQ multiplex PCR; TCRdb holds only in-frame clones, not every one. Of about 530,000 clones listed, roughly 89% were seen once; the top ten hold roughly 7.3%. The material sequenced was peripheral blood. The receptors shown here come from a woman in her 50s with COVID-19, enrolled during active disease.

This sequence joins TRBV15 and TRBJ1-3, with D hard to call. The length of the CDR3 is 13 residues. From germline, CDR1 is LNHNV and CDR2 YYDKDF (reference sequence). V lost 4 bases and J lost 1, with 5 bases in between. CDR3 DNA: TGTGCCACCAGCACCGGTTCTGGAAACACCATATATTTT. The encoded protein is CATSTGSGNTIYF.

This rearrangement joins TRBV29-1 to TRBJ2-3; weak D call: TRBD2 (5 bases). Trimming shortened V by 7 bases and J by 6 bases, and 11 bases separated the two germline ends. This CDR3 has 11 amino acids. Germline values: CDR1 SQVTM, CDR2 ANQGSEA. CDR3 sequence: CSAWGADTQYF. The CDR3 DNA follows: TGCAGCGCGTGGGGAGCGGATACGCAGTATTTT.

This chain joins TRBV13 and TRBJ2-7; TRBD1 matches 10 bases. The CDR3 spans 16 residues. Germline-derived CDR1 and CDR2 are PRHDT and FYEKMQ (reference sequence). V lost 4 bases, J lost 5 bases, and 11 bases stayed unmatched. The CDR3 DNA reads TGTGCCAGCAGCTCCATGGCGGGACAGGGGTTACACGAGCAGTACTTC. Protein: CASSSMAGQGLHEQYF.